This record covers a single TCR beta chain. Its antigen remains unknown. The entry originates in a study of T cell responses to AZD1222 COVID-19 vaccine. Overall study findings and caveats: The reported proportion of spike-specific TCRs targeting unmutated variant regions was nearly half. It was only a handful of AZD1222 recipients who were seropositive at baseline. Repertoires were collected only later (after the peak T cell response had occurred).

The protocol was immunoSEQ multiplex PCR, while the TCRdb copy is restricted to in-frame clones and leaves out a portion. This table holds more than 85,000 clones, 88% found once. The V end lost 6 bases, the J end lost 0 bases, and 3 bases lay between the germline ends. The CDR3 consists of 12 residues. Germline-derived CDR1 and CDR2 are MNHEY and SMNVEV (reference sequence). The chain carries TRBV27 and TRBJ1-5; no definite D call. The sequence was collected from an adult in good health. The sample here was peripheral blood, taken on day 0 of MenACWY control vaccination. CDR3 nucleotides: TGTGCCAGCAGCACTAGCAATCAGCCCCAGCATTTT. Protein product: CASSTSNQPQHF.